This T cell receptor beta chain comes out of a study of T cell responses to AZD1222 COVID-19 vaccine. General observations from the study: Repertoire sampling happened only post peak T cell response. Nearly half of spike-specific TCRs reportedly go after variant regions that carry no mutations. Donors were mostly white British, more females; clonal diversity possibly underestimated.

On this clone: The antigen remains unidentified.

Trimming took off 7 bases at V and 2 bases at J, with 14 bases between the two ends. The CDR3 length is 14 residues. Germline V lookup: CDR1 MGHDK, CDR2 SYGVNS. Some clones are missing from TCRdb's copy, which holds only in-frame ones; the method was immunoSEQ multiplex PCR. The table includes 85,000 to 130,000 clones, 75% to 90% detected once. The rearrangement joins TRBV25-1 to TRBJ1-1, with a possible D match to TRBD1 (6 bases). This TCR was recovered from an adult in good health. The sample was peripheral blood, taken on day 0 of AZD1222 vaccination. The chain's CDR3 is CASTDRGANTEAFF. CDR3 in DNA: TGTGCCAGCACCGACCGGGGGGCAAACACTGAAGCTTTCTTT.